These 9 T cell receptor beta chains were all obtained from the same sample, sequenced in a study of blood T cell repertoires in COVID-19. Libraries were prepared by immunoSEQ multiplex PCR; TCRdb keeps only in-frame clonotypes and omits some of them. The sample yields roughly 200,000 clones, around 90% seen once. Sample: PBMCs or T cells enriched from blood (not recorded which). Receptors were obtained from a man between 18 and 29 years old with acute COVID-19.

The chain's CDR3 is CASSPAPTLYHEKLFF. Written as DNA, the CDR3 is TGTGCCAGCAGTCCTGCCCCGACATTGTACCACGAAAAACTGTTTTTT. The chain links TRBV28 to TRBJ1-4; no reliable D call. The CDR3 has 16 amino acids. The V end was cut by 5 bases, the J end by 8 bases, with 21 bases between. Germline lookup yields CDR1 MDHEN and CDR2 SYDVKM.

This chain joins TRBV7-9 and TRBJ1-1; TRBD1 aligns across 7 bases. Germline V gene lookup returns CDR1 SEHNR and CDR2 FQNEAQ (reference sequence). With V trimmed by 5 bases and J by 3 bases, 3 bases remained unmatched. This CDR3 is built from 13 residues. CDR3 region: CASSRQGYTEAFF. CDR3 DNA: TGTGCCAGCAGCCGACAGGGATACACTGAAGCTTTCTTT.

This clone was counted a few times. J is TRBJ1-1 and V is TRBV29-1; 8 bases fit TRBD1. This CDR3 spans 13 amino acids. Germline CDR1 SQVTM, CDR2 ANQGSEA. The ends lost 6 bases at V and 1 base at J; junction bases unmatched: 4. The CDR3 here is CSVRTGWNTEAFF. For the CDR3, the DNA is TGCAGCGTCCGGACAGGGTGGAACACTGAAGCTTTCTTT.

This rearrangement joins TRBV7-8 to TRBJ2-3; TRBD2 matches at 8 bases. Germline CDR1 and CDR2: SGHVS and FQNEAQ. The length of the CDR3 is 15 residues. Losses at the gene ends were 5 bases for V and 3 bases for J; bases not matched to a gene: 7. The CDR3 here is CASSLKRELTDTQYF. The DNA of the CDR3 is TGTGCCAGCAGCCTTAAGCGGGAGTTGACAGATACGCAGTATTTT.

This chain joins TRBV11-2 and TRBJ1-5; perhaps TRBD1 as D (6 bases). V shed 5 bases and J shed 5 bases, with 10 bases lying between them. The V gene's germline CDR1 is SGHAT and CDR2 FQNNGV. CDR3 length: 13 residues. The CDR3 region has the DNA TGTGCCAGCAGCGCAGGGGACCATCAGCCCCAGCATTTT. Its translation is CASSAGDHQPQHF.

V usage is TRBV6-2 or TRBV6-3 and J usage is TRBJ1-2; TRBD1 matches at 9 bases. Germline V gene lookup returns CDR1 MNHEY and CDR2 SVGEGT. This CDR3 contains 14 residues. The junction had 6 bases not matched to a gene; V was cut back by 6 bases and J by 4 bases. CDR3 coding DNA: TGTGCCAGCAGCCGGGACAGGGCTGTCTATGGCTACACCTTC. It is translated as CASSRDRAVYGYTF.

The rearrangement links TRBV7-9 to TRBJ2-7, with D perhaps TRBD2 (5 bases). Germline lookup yields CDR1 SEHNR and CDR2 FQNEAQ (reference sequence). This CDR3 comprises 15 residues. Trimming took 6 bases from V and 9 from J, leaving 24 bases between them. Here the CDR3 DNA reads TGTGCCAGCAGTACAGATAAGCTGGGAATAGAGGGGCAGTACTTC. Its protein product is CASSTDKLGIEGQYF. The whole variable domain, filled in from reference TRBV7-9 and TRBJ2-7, reads DTGVSQNPRHKITKRGQNVTFRCDPISEHNRLYWYRQTLGQGPEFLTYFQNEAQLEKSRLLSDRFSAERPKGSFSTLEIQRTEQGDSAMYLCASSTDKLGIEGQYFGPGTRLTVT.

The V gene is TRBV5-6, the J gene TRBJ1-2; possible D gene TRBD1, 5 bases. V lost 0 bases, J lost 4 bases, and 10 bases lay in between. This CDR3 spans 14 amino acids. The germline gives CDR1 SGHDT, CDR2 YYEEEE. CDR3 region: CASSLGAGRYGYTF. CDR3 bases: TGTGCCAGCAGCTTGGGGGCAGGGCGCTATGGCTACACCTTC.

J is TRBJ2-3 and V is TRBV15; possibly TRBD2 for D (6 bases). The CDR3 is 18 amino acids. V lost 1 base and J lost 2, with 19 bases in between. Germline lookup yields CDR1 LNHNV and CDR2 YYDKDF (reference sequence). This CDR3 reads CATSRGTGASYPTDTQYF. Here the CDR3 DNA reads TGTGCCACCAGCAGAGGAACGGGAGCCAGTTACCCCACAGATACGCAGTATTTT.